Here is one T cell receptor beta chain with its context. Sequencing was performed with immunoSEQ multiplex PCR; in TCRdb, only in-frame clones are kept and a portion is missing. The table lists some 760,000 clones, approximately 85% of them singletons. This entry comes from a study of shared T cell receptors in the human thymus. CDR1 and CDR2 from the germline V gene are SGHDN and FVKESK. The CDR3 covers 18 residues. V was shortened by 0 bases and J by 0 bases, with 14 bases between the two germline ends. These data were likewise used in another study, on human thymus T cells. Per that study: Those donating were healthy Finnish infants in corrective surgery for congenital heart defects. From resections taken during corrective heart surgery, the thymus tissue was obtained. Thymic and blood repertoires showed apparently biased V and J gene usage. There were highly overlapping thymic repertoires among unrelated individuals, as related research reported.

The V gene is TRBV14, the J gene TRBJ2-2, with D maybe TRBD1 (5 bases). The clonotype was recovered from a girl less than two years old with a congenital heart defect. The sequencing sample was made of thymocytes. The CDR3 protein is CASSQESDGRANTGELFF. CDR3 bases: TGTGCCAGCAGCCAAGAATCGGATGGCAGGGCGAACACCGGGGAGCTGTTTTTT.